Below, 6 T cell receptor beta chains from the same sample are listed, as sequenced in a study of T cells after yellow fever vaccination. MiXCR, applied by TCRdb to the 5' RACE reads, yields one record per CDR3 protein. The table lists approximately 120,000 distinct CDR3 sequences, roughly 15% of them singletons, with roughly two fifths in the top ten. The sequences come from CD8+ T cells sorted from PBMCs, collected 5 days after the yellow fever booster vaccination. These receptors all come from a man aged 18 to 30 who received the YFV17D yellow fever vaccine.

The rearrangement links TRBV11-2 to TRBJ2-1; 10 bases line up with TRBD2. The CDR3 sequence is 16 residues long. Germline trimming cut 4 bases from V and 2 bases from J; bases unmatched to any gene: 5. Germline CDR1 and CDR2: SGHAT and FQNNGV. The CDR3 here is CASSSAGGRPYNEQFF. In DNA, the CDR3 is TGTGCCAGCAGCTCAGCGGGGGGGCGGCCCTACAATGAGCAGTTCTTC.

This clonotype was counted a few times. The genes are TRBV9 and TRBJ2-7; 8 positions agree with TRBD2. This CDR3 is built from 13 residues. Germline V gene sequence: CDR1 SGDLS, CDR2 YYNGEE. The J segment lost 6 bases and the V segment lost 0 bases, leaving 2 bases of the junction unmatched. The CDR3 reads CASSVGGGTEQYF. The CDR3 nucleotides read TGTGCCAGCAGCGTAGGCGGGGGGACCGAGCAGTACTTC.

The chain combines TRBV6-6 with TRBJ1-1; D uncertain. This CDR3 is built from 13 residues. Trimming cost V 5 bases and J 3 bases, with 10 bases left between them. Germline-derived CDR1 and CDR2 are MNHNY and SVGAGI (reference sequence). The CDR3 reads CASSRDGDTEAFF. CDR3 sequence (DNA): TGTGCCAGCAGTCGCGATGGAGACACTGAAGCTTTCTTT.

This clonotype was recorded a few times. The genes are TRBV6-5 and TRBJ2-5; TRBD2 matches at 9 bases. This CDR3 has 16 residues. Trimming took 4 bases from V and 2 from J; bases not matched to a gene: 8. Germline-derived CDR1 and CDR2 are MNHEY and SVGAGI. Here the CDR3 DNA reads TGTGCCAGCAGTTTCATAGCGGGAGCCCCTCAAGAGACCCAGTACTTC. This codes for CASSFIAGAPQETQYF.

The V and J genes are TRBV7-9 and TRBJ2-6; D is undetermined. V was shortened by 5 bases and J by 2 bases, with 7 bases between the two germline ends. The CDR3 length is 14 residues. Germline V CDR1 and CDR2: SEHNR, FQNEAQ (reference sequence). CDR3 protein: CASSPLPGANVLTF. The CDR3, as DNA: TGTGCCAGCAGCCCGCTCCCTGGGGCCAACGTCCTGACTTTC.

The CDR3 region is CASSPQGSSGGAAKNIQYF. The CDR3 coding sequence is TGTGCCAGCAGCCCTCAAGGGTCTAGCGGGGGGGCAGCCAAAAACATTCAGTACTTC. V is TRBV13 and J is TRBJ2-4; 12 nucleotides match TRBD2. This CDR3 spans 19 amino acids. The junction had 11 bases not matched to a gene; V was cut back by 5 bases and J by 0 bases. Germline CDR1 reads PRHDT; CDR2 reads FYEKMQ (reference sequence).